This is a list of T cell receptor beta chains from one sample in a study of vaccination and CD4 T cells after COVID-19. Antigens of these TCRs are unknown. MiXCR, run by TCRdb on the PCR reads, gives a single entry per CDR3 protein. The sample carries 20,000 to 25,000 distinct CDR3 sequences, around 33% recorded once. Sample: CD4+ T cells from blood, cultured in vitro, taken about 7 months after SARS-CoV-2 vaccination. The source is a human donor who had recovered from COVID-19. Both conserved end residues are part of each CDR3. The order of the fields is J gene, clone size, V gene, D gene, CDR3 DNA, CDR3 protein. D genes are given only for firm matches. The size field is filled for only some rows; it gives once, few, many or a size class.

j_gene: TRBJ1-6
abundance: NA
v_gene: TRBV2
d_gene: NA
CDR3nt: TGTGCCAGCATGGCCGACCTTTCACCCCTCCACTTT
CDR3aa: CASMADLSPLHF

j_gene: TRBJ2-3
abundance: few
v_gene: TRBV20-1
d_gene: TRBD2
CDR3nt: TGCAGTTACCAGCTAGCGGTGAGAACAGATACGCAGTATTTT
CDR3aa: CSYQLAVRTDTQYF

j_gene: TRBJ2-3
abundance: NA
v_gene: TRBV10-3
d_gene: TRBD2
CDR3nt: TGTGCCTCGAGACTAGCTGGGGACACAGATACGCAGTATTTT
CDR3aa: CASRLAGDTDTQYF

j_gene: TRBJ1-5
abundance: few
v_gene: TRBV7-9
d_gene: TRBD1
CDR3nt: TGTGCCAGCAGCCGAGGGGACAGGGAGCAGCCCCAGCATTTT
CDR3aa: CASSRGDREQPQHF

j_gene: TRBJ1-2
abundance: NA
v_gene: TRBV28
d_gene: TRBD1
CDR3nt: TGTGCCAGCAGTTTGCCACAGGGGGACTATGGCTACACCTTC
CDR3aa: CASSLPQGDYGYTF

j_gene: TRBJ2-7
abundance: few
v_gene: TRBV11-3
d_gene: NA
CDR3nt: TGTGCCAGCAGCCAAGAACCCGGGACGGGTTACGAGCAGTACTTC
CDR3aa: CASSQEPGTGYEQYF

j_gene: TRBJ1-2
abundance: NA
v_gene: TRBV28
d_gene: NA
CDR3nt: TGTGCCGCTACCCGTGGCAGGGGCGTTCCCGGGAGGGATGGCTACACCTTC
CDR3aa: CAATRGRGVPGRDGYTF

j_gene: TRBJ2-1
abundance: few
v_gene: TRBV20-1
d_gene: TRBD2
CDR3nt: TGCAGTGCTCCGGCGGCGGGAGGTAGCAATGAGCAGTTCTTC
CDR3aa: CSAPAAGGSNEQFF

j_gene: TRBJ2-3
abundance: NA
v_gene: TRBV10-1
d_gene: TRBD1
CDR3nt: TGCGCCAGCAGTGAGTCCTACAGGGGGCGAAGAGGCCCGGATACGCAGTATTTT
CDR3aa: CASSESYRGRRGPDTQYF

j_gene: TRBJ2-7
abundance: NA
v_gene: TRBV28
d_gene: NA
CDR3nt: TGTGCCAGCAGTTACCGGACCTGGGGCCACGAGCAGTACTTC
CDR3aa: CASSYRTWGHEQYF

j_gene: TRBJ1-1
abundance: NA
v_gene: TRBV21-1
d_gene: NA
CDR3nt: TGTGCCAGCAGCACGAAAGAGGGGCAGGCGGGTAGGGAAACTGAAGCTTTCTTT
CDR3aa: CASSTKEGQAGRETEAFF

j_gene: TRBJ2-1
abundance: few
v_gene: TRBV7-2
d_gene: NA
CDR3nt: TGTGCCAGCAGCACGCAGGAGAGTGAGCAGTTCTTC
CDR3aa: CASSTQESEQFF

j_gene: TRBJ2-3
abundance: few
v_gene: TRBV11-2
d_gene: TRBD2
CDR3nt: TGTGCCAGCAGCTACTTCCAGCGGGAGCGGGTGGATACGCAGTATTTT
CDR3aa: CASSYFQRERVDTQYF

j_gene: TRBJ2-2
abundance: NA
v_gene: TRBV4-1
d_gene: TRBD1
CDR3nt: TGCGCCAGCAGCCAAGGGACAGGGGGTAGCACCGGGGAGCTGTTTTTT
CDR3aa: CASSQGTGGSTGELFF

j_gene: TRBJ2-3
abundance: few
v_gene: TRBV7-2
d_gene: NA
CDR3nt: TGTGCCAGCAGCTTAAGTAGCGCCACCACAGATACGCAGTATTTT
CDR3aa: CASSLSSATTDTQYF

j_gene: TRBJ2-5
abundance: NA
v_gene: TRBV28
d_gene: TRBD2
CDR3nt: TGTGCCAGCAGTTTTCTAGGGAGGGCAAGTCAAGAGACCCAGTACTTC
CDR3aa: CASSFLGRASQETQYF

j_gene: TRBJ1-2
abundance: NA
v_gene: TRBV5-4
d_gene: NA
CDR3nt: TGTGCCAGCAGCCGCAGGGGCTCTCCCACCTATGGCTACACCTTC
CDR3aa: CASSRRGSPTYGYTF

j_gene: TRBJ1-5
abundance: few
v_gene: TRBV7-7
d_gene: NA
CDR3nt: TGTGCTAGCAGCTTAGGGGTAGGTCAGCCCCAGCATTTT
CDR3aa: CASSLGVGQPQHF

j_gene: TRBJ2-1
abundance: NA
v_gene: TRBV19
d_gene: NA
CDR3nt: TGTGCCAGTAGTATCCTGAGGAGTCTCTCCTACAATGAGCAGTTCTTC
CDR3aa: CASSILRSLSYNEQFF

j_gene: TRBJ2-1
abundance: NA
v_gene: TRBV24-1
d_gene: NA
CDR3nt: TGTGCCACCAGTGATTTGACTCGCCAGGGGAGCTATGAGCAGTTCTTC
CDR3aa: CATSDLTRQGSYEQFF

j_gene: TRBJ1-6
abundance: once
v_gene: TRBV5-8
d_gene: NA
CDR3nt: TGTGCCAGCAGCTTGGACGGTAATTCACCCCTCCACTTT
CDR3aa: CASSLDGNSPLHF

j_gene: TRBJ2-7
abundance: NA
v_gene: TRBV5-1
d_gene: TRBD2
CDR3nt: TGCGCCAGCAGCGTGCCAGCGGGAGGTTCCGAGCAGTACTTC
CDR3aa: CASSVPAGGSEQYF

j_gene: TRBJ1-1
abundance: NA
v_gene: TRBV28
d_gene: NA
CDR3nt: TGTGCCAGCAGTTTCACGGACGGGTGGGGTGAAGCTTTCTTT
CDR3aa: CASSFTDGWGEAFF

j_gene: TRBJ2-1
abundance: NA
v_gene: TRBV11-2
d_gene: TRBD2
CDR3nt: TGTGCCAGCAGCTTAACAGCGGGAGAGGTATATGGCTACAATGAGCAGTTCTTC
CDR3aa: CASSLTAGEVYGYNEQFF

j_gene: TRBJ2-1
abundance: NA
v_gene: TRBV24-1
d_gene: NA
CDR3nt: TGTGCCACCAGTGACCGGGATCCATCGGATGAGCAGTTCTTC
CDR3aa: CATSDRDPSDEQFF

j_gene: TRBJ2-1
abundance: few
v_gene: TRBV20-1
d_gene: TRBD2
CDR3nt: TGCAGTGCTGTTAGCGGGAGCGTCTACAATGAGCAGTTCTTC
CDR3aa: CSAVSGSVYNEQFF

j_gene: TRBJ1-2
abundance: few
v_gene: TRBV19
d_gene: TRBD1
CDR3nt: TGTGCCAGTAATACACAGGGACAGGTCTATGGCTACACCTTC
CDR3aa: CASNTQGQVYGYTF

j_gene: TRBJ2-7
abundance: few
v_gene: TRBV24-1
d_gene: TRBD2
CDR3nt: TGTGCCACCAGTGATCGGGCTAGCGGAACCGTCTACGAGCAGTACTTC
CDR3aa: CATSDRASGTVYEQYF

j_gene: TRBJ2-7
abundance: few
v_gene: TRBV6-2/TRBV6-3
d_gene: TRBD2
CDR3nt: TGTGCCAGCAACCTTAGCGGGAGAGGGTCCTACGAGCAGTACTTC
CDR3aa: CASNLSGRGSYEQYF

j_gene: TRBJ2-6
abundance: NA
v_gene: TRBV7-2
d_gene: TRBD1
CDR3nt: TGTGCCAGCAGCTTCACAGGGGTTGGGGCCAACGTCCTGACTTTC
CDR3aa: CASSFTGVGANVLTF

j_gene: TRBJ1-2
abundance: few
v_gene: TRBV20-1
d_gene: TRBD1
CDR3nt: TGCAGTGCCCTTCGACAGGGACTTCCTTATGGCTACACCTTC
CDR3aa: CSALRQGLPYGYTF

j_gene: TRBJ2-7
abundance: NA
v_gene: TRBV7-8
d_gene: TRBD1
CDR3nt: TGTGCCAGCAGCTTAAACAGGGGGAGCTCCTACGAGCAGTACTTC
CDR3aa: CASSLNRGSSYEQYF

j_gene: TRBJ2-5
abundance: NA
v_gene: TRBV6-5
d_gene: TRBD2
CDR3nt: TGTGCCAGCAGTTATACGGCGGGAGCAGGTCCGAAAGAGACCCAGTACTTC
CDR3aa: CASSYTAGAGPKETQYF

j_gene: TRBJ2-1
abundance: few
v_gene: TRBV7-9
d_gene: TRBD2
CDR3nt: TGTGCCAGCAGCCCCACCCGGCTAGCGGGAGTGTTAAATGAGCAGTTCTTC
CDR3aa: CASSPTRLAGVLNEQFF

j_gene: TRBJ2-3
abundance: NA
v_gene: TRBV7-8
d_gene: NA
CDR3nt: TGTGCCAGCAGCCAAGATAGTACAGATACGCAGTATTTT
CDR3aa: CASSQDSTDTQYF

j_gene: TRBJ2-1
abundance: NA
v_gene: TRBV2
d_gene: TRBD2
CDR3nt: TGTGCCAGCAGCCGGACTAGCGGTCACAATGAGCAGTTCTTC
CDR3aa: CASSRTSGHNEQFF

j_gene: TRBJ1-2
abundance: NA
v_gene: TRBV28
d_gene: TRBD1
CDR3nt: TGTGCCAGCAGTTCCTCCACAGGGGCAAACGACTATGGCTACACCTTC
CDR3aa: CASSSSTGANDYGYTF

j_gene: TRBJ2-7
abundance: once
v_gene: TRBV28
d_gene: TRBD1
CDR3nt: TGTGCCAGCAGTTTCTGGGACAGGGGGCCTCACTCCTACGAGCAGTACTTC
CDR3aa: CASSFWDRGPHSYEQYF

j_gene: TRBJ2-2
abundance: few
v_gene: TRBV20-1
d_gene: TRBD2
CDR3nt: TGCAGTGCTAGGGGGGGACTAGCCGGTAACACCGGGGAGCTGTTTTTT
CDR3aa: CSARGGLAGNTGELFF

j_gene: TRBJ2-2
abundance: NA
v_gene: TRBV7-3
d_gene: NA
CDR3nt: TGTGCCAGCAGATCCACATCGCGAAACACCGGGGAGCTGTTTTTT
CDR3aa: CASRSTSRNTGELFF

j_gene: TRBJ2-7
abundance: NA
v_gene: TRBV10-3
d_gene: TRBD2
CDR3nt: TGTGCCATCAGTGAAGTCCCCTTAGCGGGAGGGCCCTACGAGCAGTACTTC
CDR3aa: CAISEVPLAGGPYEQYF

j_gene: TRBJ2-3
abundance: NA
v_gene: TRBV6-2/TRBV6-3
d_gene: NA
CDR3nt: TGTGCCAGCAGTAAACACCGGGACAGCACAGATACGCAGTATTTT
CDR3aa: CASSKHRDSTDTQYF